This record looks at one T cell receptor beta chain sequence and its context. Graves' hyperthyroidism is called stable when ophthalmopathy does not progress within 18 months. Diagnostic decisions used clinical symptoms, serum thyroxine and TRAb, thyroid ultrasound and orbital computed tomography. These data come from a study of T cells in Graves' hyperthyroidism and ophthalmopathy. Study information: Once the initial diagnosis was made, peripheral blood was obtained before any treatment.

Regions amplified from RNA transcripts were the TCR beta CDR3 regions. The HTBI primer set drove a first-round RT-PCR of the TCR CDR3. From the multiplex PCR reads, TCRdb called clonotypes with MiXCR, one entry per CDR3 protein. Among roughly 720,000 distinct CDR3 sequences listed, about 18% were seen once. V was shortened by 3 bases and J by 8 bases, with 11 bases between the two germline ends. The CDR3 is made up of 13 amino acids. Germline V gives CDR1 SGHTA, CDR2 FQGTGA. The sequenced sample was blood. The V gene is TRBV7-3, the J gene TRBJ2-1, with no clear D. The TCR comes from a middle-aged man with Graves' hyperthyroidism. This CDR3 reads CASSFLPRDEQFF. CDR3 nucleotide sequence: TGTGCCAGCAGCTTCCTCCCCCGCGATGAGCAGTTCTTC. Full variable domain (remainder filled in from reference TRBV7-3 and TRBJ2-1): GAGVSQTPSNKVTEKGKYVELRCDPISGHTALYWYRQSLGQGPEFLIYFQGTGAADDSGLPNDRFFAVRPEGSVSTLKIQRTERGDSAVYLCASSFLPRDEQFFGPGTRLTVL.